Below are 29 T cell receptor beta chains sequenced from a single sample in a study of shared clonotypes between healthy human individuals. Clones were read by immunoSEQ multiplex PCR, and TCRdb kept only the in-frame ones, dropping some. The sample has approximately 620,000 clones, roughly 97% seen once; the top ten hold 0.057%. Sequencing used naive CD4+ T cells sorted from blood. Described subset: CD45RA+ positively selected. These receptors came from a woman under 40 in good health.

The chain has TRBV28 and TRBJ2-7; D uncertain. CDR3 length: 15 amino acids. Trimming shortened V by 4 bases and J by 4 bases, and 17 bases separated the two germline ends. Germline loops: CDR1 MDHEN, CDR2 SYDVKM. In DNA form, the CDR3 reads TGTGCCAGCAGTTCCGGGCCGCCCCAAAGATACGAGCAGTACTTC. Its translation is CASSSGPPQRYEQYF.

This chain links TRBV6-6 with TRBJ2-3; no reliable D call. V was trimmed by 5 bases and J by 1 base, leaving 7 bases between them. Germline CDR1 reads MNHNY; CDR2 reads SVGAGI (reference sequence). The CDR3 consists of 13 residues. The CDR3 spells CASSGTGTDTQYF. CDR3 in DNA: TGTGCCAGCAGTGGCACAGGCACAGATACGCAGTATTTT.

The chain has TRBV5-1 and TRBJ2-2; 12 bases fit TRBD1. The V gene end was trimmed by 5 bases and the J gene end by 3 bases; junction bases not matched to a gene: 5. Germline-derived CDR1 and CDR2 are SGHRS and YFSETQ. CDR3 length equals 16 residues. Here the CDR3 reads CASRPGTGGDTGELFF. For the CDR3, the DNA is TGCGCCAGCAGACCCGGGACAGGGGGCGACACCGGGGAGCTGTTTTTT.

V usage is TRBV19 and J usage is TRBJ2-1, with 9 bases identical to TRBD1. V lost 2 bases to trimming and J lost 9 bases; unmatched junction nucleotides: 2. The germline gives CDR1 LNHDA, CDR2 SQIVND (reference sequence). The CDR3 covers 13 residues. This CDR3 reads CASSITGGVEQFF. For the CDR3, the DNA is TGTGCCAGTAGTATAACAGGGGGCGTTGAGCAGTTCTTC.

The CDR3 protein is CASSLLTATTSDGYTF. Written as DNA, the CDR3 is TGTGCCAGCAGCTTATTGACAGCCACAACAAGCGATGGCTACACCTTC. The genes are TRBV7-9 and TRBJ1-2, with D possibly matching TRBD1 (5 bases). The CDR3 has 16 amino acids. Germline CDR1 and CDR2: SEHNR and FQNEAQ (reference sequence). The germline V and J ends were trimmed by 2 bases and 6 bases, with 19 bases remaining between them.

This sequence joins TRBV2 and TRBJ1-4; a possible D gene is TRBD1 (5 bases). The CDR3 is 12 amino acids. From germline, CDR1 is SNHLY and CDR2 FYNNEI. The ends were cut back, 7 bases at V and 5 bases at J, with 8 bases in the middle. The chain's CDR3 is CASTRGNEKLFF. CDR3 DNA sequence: TGTGCCAGCACCCGGGGGAATGAAAAACTGTTTTTT.

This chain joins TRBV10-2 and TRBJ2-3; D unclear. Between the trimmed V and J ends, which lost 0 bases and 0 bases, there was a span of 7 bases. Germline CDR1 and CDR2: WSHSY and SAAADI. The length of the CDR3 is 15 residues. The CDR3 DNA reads TGCGCCAGCAGTGAGTCGGCATCTAGCACAGATACGCAGTATTTT. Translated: CASSESASSTDTQYF.

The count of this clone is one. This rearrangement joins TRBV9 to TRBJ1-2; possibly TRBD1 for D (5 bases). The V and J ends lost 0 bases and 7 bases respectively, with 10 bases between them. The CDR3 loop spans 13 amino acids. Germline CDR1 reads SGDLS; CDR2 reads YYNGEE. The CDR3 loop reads CASSVVGGSGYTF. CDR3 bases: TGTGCCAGCAGCGTAGTGGGGGGTTCTGGCTACACCTTC.

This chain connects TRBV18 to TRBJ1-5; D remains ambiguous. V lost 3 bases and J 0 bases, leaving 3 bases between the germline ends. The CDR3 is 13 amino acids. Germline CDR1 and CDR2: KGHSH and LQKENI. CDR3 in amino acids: CASSPFSNQPQHF. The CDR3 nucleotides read TGTGCCAGCTCACCTTTTAGCAATCAGCCCCAGCATTTT.

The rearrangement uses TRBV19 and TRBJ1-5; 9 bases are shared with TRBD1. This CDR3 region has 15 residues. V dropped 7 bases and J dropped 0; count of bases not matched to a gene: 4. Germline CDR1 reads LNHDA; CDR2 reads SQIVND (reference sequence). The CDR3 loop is CASTPDRGSNQPQHF. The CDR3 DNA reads TGTGCCAGTACTCCGGACAGGGGTAGCAATCAGCCCCAGCATTTT. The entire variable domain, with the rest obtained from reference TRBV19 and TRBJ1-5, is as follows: DGGITQSPKYLFRKEGQNVTLSCEQNLNHDAMYWYRQDPGQGLRLIYYSQIVNDFQKGDIAEGYSVSREKKESFPLTVTSAQKNPTAFYLCASTPDRGSNQPQHFGDGTRLSIL.

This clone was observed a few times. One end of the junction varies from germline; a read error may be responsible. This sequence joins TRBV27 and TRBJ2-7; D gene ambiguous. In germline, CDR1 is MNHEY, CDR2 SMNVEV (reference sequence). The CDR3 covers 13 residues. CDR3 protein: CASSLTLSSEQYF. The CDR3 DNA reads TGTGCCAGCAGCTTAACTCTTTCCTCCGAGCAGTACTTC.

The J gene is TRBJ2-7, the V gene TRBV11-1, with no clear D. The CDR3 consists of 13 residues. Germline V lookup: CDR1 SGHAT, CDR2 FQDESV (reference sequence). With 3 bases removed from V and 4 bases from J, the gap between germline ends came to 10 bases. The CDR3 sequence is CASSFGSPYEQYF. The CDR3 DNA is TGTGCCAGCAGCTTCGGCAGCCCGTACGAGCAGTACTTC.

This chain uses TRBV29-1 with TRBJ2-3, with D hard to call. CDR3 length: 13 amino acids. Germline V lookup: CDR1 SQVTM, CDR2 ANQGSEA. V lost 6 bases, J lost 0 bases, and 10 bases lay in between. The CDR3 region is CSVGSLSTDTQYF. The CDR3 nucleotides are TGCAGCGTAGGTAGTCTAAGCACAGATACGCAGTATTTT.

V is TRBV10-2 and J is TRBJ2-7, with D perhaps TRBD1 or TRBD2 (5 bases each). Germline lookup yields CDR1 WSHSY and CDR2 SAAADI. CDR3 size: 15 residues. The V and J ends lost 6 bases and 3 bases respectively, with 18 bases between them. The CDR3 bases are TGCGCCAGCAGGCCCACCGGGGACCAGAACTACGAGCAGTACTTC. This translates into CASRPTGDQNYEQYF.

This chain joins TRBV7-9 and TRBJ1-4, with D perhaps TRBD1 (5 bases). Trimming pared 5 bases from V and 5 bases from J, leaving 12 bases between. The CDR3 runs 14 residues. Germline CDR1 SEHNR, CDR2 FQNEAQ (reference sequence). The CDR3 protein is CASSTVGANEKLFF. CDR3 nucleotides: TGTGCCAGCAGCACGGTAGGGGCGAATGAAAAACTGTTTTTT.

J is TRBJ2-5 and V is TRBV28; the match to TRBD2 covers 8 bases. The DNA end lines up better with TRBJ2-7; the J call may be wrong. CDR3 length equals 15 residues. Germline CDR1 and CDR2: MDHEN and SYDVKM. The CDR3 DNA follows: TGTGCCAGCAGTTTTGGTAGCGGGGTGACCTACGAGCAGTACTTC. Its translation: CASSFGSGVTYEQYF.

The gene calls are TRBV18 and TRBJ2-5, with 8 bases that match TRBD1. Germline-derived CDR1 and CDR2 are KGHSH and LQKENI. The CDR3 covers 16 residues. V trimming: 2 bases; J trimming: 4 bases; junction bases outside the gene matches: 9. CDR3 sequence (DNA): TGTGCCAGCTCACCAGGTCGGCAGGGGGCGGGAGAGACCCAGTACTTC. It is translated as CASSPGRQGAGETQYF.

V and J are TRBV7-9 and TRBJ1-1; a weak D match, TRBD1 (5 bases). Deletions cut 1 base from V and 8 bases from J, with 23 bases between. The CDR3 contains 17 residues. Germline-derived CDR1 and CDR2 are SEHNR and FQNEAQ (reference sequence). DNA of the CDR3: TGTGCCAGCAGCTTAGATCGTCTAGGGGCCTCCCCCGAGGAAGCTTTCTTT. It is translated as CASSLDRLGASPEEAFF. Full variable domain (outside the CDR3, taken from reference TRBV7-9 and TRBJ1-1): DTGVSQNPRHKITKRGQNVTFRCDPISEHNRLYWYRQTLGQGPEFLTYFQNEAQLEKSRLLSDRFSAERPKGSFSTLEIQRTEQGDSAMYLCASSLDRLGASPEEAFFGQGTRLTVV.

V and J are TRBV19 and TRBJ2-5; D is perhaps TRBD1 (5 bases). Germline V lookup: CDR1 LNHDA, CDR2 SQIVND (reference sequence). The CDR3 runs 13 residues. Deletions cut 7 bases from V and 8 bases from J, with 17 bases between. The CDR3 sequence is CASTSGQADTQYF. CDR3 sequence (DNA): TGTGCCAGTACCTCAGGGCAGGCAGATACCCAGTACTTC. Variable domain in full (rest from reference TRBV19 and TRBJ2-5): DGGITQSPKYLFRKEGQNVTLSCEQNLNHDAMYWYRQDPGQGLRLIYYSQIVNDFQKGDIAEGYSVSREKKESFPLTVTSAQKNPTAFYLCASTSGQADTQYFGPGTRLLVL.

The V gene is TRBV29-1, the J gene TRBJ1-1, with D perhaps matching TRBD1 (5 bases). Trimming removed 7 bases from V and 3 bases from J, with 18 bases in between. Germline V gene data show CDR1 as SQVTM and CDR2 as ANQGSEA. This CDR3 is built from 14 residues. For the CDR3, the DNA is TGCAGCGCCGGACCGCCCCTGGGGGACACTGAAGCTTTCTTT. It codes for CSAGPPLGDTEAFF. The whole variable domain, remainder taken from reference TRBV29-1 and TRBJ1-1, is SAVISQKPSRDICQRGTSLTIQCQVDSQVTMMFWYRQQPGQSLTLIATANQGSEATYESGFVIDKFPISRPNLTFSTLTVSNMSPEDSSIYLCSAGPPLGDTEAFFGQGTRLTVV.

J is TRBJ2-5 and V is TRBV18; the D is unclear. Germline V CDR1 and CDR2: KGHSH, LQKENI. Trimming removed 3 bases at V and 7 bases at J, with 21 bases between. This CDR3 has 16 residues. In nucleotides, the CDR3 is TGTGCCAGCTCACCCCTCGATCTCGTGGCTACCATGACCCAGTACTTC. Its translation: CASSPLDLVATMTQYF.

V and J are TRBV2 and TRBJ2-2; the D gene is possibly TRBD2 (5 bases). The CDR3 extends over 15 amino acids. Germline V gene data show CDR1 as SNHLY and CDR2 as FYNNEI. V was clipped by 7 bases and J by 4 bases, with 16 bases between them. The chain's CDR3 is CASTPRTLITGELFF. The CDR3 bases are TGTGCCAGCACTCCGCGGACTCTTATCACCGGGGAGCTGTTTTTT.

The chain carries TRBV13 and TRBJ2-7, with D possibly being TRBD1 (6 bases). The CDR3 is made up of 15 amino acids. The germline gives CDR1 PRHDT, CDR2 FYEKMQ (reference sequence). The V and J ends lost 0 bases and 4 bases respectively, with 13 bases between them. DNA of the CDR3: TGTGCCAGCAGCTTAGGTGCCAGGGGTGGGTACGAGCAGTACTTC. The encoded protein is CASSLGARGGYEQYF.

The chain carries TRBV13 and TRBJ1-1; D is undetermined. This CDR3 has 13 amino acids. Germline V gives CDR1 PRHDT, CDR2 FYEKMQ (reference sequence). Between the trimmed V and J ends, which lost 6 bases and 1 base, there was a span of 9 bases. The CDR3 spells CASSHNRNTEAFF. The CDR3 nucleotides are TGTGCCAGCAGTCATAACAGGAACACTGAAGCTTTCTTT. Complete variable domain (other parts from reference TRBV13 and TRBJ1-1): AAGVIQSPRHLIKEKRETATLKCYPIPRHDTVYWYQQGPGQDPQFLISFYEKMQSDKGSIPDRFSAQQFSDYHSELNMSSLELGDSALYFCASSHNRNTEAFFGQGTRLTVV.

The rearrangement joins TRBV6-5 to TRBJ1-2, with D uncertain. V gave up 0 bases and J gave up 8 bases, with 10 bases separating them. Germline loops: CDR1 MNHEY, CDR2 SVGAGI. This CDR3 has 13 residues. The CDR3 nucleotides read TGTGCCAGCAGTTACTCGTCGTTTAGGGGCTACACCTTC. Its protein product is CASSYSSFRGYTF.

The CDR3 spells CASSQGGRAFYNEQFF. CDR3 sequence (DNA): TGTGCCAGCAGCCAAGGCGGGAGAGCCTTCTACAATGAGCAGTTCTTC. V gene TRBV4-2 combines with J gene TRBJ2-1, with 7 bases lining up with TRBD2. The CDR3 contains 16 residues. Unmatched junction bases numbered 6, after V lost 1 base and J lost 3 bases. CDR1 and CDR2 from the germline V gene are LGHNA and YNFKEQ.

The CDR3 coding sequence is TGTGCCAGCAGTGAAACTGGGATGGGTGAAGCTTTCTTT. Amino acid sequence: CASSETGMGEAFF. The gene calls are TRBV6-1 and TRBJ1-1; D call uncertain. Germline CDR1 is MNHNS and CDR2 is SASEGT. This CDR3 is 13 amino acids long. Between the trimmed V and J ends, which lost 2 bases and 7 bases, there was a span of 11 bases.

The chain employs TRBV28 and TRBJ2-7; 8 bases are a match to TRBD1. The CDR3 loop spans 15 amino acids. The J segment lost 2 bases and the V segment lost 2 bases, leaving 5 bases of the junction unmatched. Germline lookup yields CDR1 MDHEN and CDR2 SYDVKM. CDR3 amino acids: CASSLRRTGTYEQYF. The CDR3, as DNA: TGTGCCAGCAGTTTACGACGGACAGGGACCTACGAGCAGTACTTC. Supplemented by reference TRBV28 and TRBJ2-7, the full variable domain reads DVKVTQSSRYLVKRTGEKVFLECVQDMDHENMFWYRQDPGLGLRLIYFSYDVKMKEKGDIPEGYSVSREKKERFSLILESASTNQTSMYLCASSLRRTGTYEQYFGPGTRLTVT.

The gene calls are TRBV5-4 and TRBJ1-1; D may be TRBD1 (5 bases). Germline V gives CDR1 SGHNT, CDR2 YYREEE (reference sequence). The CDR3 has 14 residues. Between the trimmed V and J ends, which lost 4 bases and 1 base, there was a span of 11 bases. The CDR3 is CASSPLTANTEAFF. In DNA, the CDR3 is TGTGCCAGCAGCCCCCTGACAGCGAACACTGAAGCTTTCTTT.